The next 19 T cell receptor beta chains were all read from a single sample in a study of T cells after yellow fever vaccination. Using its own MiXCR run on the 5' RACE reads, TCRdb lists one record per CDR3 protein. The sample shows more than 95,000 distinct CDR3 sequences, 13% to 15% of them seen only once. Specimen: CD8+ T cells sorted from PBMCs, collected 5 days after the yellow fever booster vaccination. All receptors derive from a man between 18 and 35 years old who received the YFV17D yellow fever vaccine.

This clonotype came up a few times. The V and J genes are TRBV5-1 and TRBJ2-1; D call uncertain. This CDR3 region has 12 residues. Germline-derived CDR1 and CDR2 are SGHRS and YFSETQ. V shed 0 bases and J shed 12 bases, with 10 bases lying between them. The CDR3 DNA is TGCGCCAGCAGCTTGGTAAGGGAAGGGCAGTTCTTC. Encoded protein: CASSLVREGQFF. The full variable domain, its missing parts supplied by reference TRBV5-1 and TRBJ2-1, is KAGVTQTPRYLIKTRGQQVTLSCSPISGHRSVSWYQQTPGQGLQFLFEYFSETQRNKGNFPGRFSGRQFSNSRSEMNVSTLELGDSALYLCASSLVREGQFFGPGTRLTVL.

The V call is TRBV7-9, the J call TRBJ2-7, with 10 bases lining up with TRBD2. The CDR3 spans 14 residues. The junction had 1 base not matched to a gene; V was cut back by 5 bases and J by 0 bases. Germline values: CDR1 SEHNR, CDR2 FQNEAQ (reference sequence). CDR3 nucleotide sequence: TGTGCCAGCAGCCCTAGCGGGAGCTCCTACGAGCAGTACTTC. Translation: CASSPSGSSYEQYF.

CDR3 nucleotide sequence: TGTGCCAGCAGCGGCCCAGTGCGGGGGACTTCTAACTATGGCTACACCTTC. As protein: CASSGPVRGTSNYGYTF. The V gene is TRBV4-2, the J gene TRBJ1-2; D may be TRBD1 (5 bases). Germline CDR1 and CDR2: LGHNA and YNFKEQ. V lost 5 bases and J 0 bases, leaving 19 bases between the germline ends. CDR3 length: 17 residues.

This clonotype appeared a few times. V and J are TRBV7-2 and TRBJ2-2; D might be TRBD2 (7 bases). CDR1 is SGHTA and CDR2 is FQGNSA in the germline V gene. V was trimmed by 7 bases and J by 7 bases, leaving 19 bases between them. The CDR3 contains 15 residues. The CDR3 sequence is CASTPTGGPGGELFF. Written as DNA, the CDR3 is TGTGCCAGCACCCCGACCGGGGGGCCGGGCGGGGAGCTGTTTTTT.

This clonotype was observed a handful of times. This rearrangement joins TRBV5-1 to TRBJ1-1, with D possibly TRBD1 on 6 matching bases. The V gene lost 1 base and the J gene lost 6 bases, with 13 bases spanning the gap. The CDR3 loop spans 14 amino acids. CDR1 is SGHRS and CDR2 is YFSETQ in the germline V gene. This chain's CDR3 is CASSLISRGSEAFF. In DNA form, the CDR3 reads TGCGCCAGCAGCTTGATCTCCAGGGGCTCTGAAGCTTTCTTT.

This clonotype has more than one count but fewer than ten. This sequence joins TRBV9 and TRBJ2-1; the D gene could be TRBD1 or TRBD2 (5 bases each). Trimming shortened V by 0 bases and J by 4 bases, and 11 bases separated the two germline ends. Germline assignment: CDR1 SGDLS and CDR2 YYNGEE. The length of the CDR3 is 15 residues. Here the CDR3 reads CASSVGGTEYNEQFF. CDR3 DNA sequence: TGTGCCAGCAGCGTAGGTGGGACCGAGTACAATGAGCAGTTCTTC.

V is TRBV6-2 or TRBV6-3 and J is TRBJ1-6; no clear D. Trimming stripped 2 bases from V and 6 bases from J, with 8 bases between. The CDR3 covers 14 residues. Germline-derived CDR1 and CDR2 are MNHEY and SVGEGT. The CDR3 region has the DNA TGTGCCAGCAGTTACGGGCAGAGTAATTCACCCCTCCACTTT. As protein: CASSYGQSNSPLHF.

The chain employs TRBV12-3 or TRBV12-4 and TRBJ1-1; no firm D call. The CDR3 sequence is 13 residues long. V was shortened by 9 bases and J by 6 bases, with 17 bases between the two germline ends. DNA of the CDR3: TGTGCCAGTTTAGACTTTAGTGGCTCTGAAGCTTTCTTT. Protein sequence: CASLDFSGSEAFF.

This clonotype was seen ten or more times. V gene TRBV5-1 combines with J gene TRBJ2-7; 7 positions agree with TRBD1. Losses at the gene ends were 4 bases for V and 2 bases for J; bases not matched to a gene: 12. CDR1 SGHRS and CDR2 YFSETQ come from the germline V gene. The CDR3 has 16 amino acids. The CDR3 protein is CASSGTETGMAYEQYF. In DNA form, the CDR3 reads TGCGCCAGCAGCGGGACCGAGACAGGGATGGCCTACGAGCAGTACTTC.

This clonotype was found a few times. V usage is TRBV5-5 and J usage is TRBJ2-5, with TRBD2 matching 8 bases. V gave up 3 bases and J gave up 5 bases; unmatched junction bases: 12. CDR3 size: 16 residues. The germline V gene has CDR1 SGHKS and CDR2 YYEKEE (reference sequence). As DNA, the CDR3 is TGTGCCAGCAGCTGGCCCCCTAACGGGGGGGAGGAGACCCAGTACTTC. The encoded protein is CASSWPPNGGEETQYF. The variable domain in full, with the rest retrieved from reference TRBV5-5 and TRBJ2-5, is DAGVTQSPTHLIKTRGQQVTLRCSPISGHKSVSWYQQVLGQGPQFIFQYYEKEERGRGNFPDRFSARQFPNYSSELNVNALLLGDSALYLCASSWPPNGGEETQYFGPGTRLLVL.

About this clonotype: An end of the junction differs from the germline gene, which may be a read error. The CDR3 protein is CASSPERRHYAQLF. Here the CDR3 DNA reads TGTGCCAGCAGCCCCGAGCGCCGGCACTATGCGCAGCTCTTC. The genes are TRBV5-6 and TRBJ2-1; D is uncertain. CDR1 is SGHDT, CDR2 YYEEEE, per germline. This CDR3 contains 14 residues.

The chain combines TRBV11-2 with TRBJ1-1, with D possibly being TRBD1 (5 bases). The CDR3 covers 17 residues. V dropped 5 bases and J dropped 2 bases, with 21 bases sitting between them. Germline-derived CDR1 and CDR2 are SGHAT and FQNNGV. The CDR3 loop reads CASSQILSQAPNTEAFF. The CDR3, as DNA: TGTGCCAGCAGCCAAATATTATCACAGGCACCCAACACTGAAGCTTTCTTT.

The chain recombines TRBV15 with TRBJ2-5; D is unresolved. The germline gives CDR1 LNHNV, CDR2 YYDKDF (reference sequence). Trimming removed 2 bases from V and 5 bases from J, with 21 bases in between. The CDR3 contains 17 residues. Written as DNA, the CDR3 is TGTGCCACCAGCAGATACCCGGGCGCCCTGGATGATGAGACCCAGTACTTC. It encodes CATSRYPGALDDETQYF.

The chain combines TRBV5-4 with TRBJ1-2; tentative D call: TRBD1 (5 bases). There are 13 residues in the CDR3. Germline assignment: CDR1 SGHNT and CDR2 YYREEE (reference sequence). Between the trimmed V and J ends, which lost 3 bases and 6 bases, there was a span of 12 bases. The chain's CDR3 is CASSWAGLDGYTF. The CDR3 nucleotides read TGTGCCAGCAGCTGGGCGGGGCTTGATGGCTACACCTTC.

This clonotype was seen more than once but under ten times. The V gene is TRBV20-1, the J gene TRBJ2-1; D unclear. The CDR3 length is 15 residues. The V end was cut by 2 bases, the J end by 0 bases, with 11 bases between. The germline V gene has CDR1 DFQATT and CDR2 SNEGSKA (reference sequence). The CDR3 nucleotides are TGCAGTGCTAGAAGTGGCAGGAGCTCCTACAATGAGCAGTTCTTC. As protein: CSARSGRSSYNEQFF.

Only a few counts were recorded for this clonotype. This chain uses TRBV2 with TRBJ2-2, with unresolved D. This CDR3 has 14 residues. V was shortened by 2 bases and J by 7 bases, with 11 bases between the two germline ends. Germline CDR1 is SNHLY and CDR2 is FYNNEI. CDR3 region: CASSEWAAGGELFF. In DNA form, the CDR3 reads TGTGCCAGCAGTGAATGGGCAGCTGGCGGGGAGCTGTTTTTT. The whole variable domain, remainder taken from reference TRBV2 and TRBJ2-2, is EPEVTQTPSHQVTQMGQEVILRCVPISNHLYFYWYRQILGQKVEFLVSFYNNEISEKSEIFDDQFSVERPDGSNFTLKIRSTKLEDSAMYFCASSEWAAGGELFFGEGSRLTVL.

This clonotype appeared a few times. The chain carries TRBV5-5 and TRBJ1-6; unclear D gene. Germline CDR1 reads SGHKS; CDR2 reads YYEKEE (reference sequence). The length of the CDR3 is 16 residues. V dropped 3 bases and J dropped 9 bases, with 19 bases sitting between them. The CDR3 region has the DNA TGTGCCAGCAGCTCGCCGGACCCCCGGAGGACTTCACCCCTCCACTTT. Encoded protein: CASSSPDPRRTSPLHF.

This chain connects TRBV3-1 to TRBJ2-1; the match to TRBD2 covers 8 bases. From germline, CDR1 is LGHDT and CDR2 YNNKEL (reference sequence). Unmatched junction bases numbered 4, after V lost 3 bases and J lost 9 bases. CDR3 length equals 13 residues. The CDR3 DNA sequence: TGTGCCAGCAGCCACCCCGGACTAGCTGAGCAGTTCTTC. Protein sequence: CASSHPGLAEQFF.

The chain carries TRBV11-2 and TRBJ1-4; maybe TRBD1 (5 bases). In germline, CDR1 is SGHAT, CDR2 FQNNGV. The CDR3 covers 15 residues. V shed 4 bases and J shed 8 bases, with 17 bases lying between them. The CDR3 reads CASSSPQGKREKLFF. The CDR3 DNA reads TGTGCCAGCAGCTCCCCCCAGGGAAAGAGAGAAAAACTGTTTTTT.